One and the same sample provided the 31 T cell receptor beta chains below, sequenced in a study of blood T cell repertoires in COVID-19. Profiled with immunoSEQ multiplex PCR; TCRdb holds only in-frame clones, not every one. The sample lists more than 350,000 clones; roughly 84% were seen once. The sample taken for sequencing was PBMCs or T cells enriched from blood (not recorded which). All receptors derive from a woman between 18 and 30 years old who had been exposed to COVID-19.

The V gene is TRBV3-1 (or the pseudogene TRBV3-2), the J gene TRBJ2-3; TRBD2 aligns across 9 bases. This CDR3 comprises 15 residues. The germline V gene has CDR1 LGHDT and CDR2 YNNKEL (reference sequence). After removal of 6 bases from V and 0 bases from J, the junction contained 4 bases not matched to a gene. The CDR3 loop is CASRALAGSTDTQYF. CDR3 coding DNA: TGTGCCAGCAGGGCACTAGCGGGTAGCACAGATACGCAGTATTTT.

J is TRBJ2-5 and V is TRBV29-1; 7 nucleotides agree with TRBD1. The CDR3 is 12 residues long. The V gene's germline CDR1 is SQVTM and CDR2 ANQGSEA. The DNA of the CDR3 is TGCACCCAGGGGGTAATAGAAGAGACCCAGTACTTC. Translating gives CTQGVIEETQYF.

This clone occurred once. The V call is TRBV5-1, the J call TRBJ2-3, with 7 bases fitting TRBD1. Germline values: CDR1 SGHRS, CDR2 YFSETQ. The CDR3 is 14 residues long. J lost 2 bases, V lost 4 bases, and 4 bases had no gene match. CDR3 sequence (DNA): TGCGCCAGCAGCAAGGGACAGAACACAGATACGCAGTATTTT. Protein sequence: CASSKGQNTDTQYF. Combining the CDR3 with reference TRBV5-1 and TRBJ2-3 gives the whole variable domain KAGVTQTPRYLIKTRGQQVTLSCSPISGHRSVSWYQQTPGQGLQFLFEYFSETQRNKGNFPGRFSGRQFSNSRSEMNVSTLELGDSALYLCASSKGQNTDTQYFGPGTRLTVL.

The count of this clone is one. The chain recombines TRBV19 with TRBJ2-7; D possibly corresponds to TRBD2 (6 bases). Germline V gene sequence: CDR1 LNHDA, CDR2 SQIVND (reference sequence). The length of the CDR3 is 15 residues. V was trimmed by 5 bases and J by 1 base, leaving 15 bases between them. The CDR3 DNA is TGTGCCAGTAGTGGCAATAGCGGACCATCCTACGAGCAGTACTTC. Protein sequence: CASSGNSGPSYEQYF.

The chain uses TRBV28 and TRBJ2-2; 10 bases match TRBD2. V dropped 1 base and J dropped 6; count of bases not matched to a gene: 14. Germline V gene sequence: CDR1 MDHEN, CDR2 SYDVKM. The CDR3 runs 19 residues. The CDR3 DNA reads TGTGCCAGCAGTTTATCTGAGGCTAGCGGGAGTTTCGTCGCCGGGGAGCTGTTTTTT. It encodes CASSLSEASGSFVAGELFF.

This clone was seen a single time. The chain uses TRBV28 and TRBJ1-1; possibly TRBD1 for D (6 bases). This CDR3 has 15 residues. The V end was cut by 4 bases, the J end by 1 base, with 13 bases between. Germline V lookup: CDR1 MDHEN, CDR2 SYDVKM. The CDR3 DNA sequence: TGTGCCAGCAGTTCCGTCACAGGGAAGAACACTGAAGCTTTCTTT. Its protein product is CASSSVTGKNTEAFF.

The genes are TRBV6-2 or TRBV6-3 and TRBJ1-2; no clear D. The germline CDR1 and CDR2 sequences are MNHEY and SVGEGT. The CDR3 runs to 12 residues. V lost 6 bases, J lost 8 bases, and 13 bases lay in between. Here the CDR3 reads CASSERNWGYTF. The CDR3 bases are TGTGCCAGCAGCGAAAGAAACTGGGGCTACACCTTC.

The chain couples TRBV3-1 (or the pseudogene TRBV3-2) to TRBJ2-7; TRBD2 aligns across 11 bases. CDR3 length equals 18 residues. Germline CDR1 is LGHDT and CDR2 is YNNKEL (reference sequence). Trimming took 1 base from V and 5 from J; bases not matched to a gene: 13. This CDR3 reads CASSQVRLAGGFGNEQYF. CDR3 coding DNA: TGTGCCAGCAGCCAAGTTAGGCTAGCGGGGGGCTTTGGGAACGAGCAGTACTTC.

The chain is built from TRBV5-1 and TRBJ2-2; D is undetermined. CDR1 is SGHRS and CDR2 is YFSETQ in the germline V gene. The CDR3 is 16 residues long. Trimming left V 2 bases short and J 0 bases short, with 11 bases between. The CDR3 nucleotides are TGCGCCAGCAGCTTCATCGCCGGGTCGAACACCGGGGAGCTGTTTTTT. It specifies CASSFIAGSNTGELFF. Using reference TRBV5-1 and TRBJ2-2 for the parts outside the CDR3, the full variable domain is KAGVTQTPRYLIKTRGQQVTLSCSPISGHRSVSWYQQTPGQGLQFLFEYFSETQRNKGNFPGRFSGRQFSNSRSEMNVSTLELGDSALYLCASSFIAGSNTGELFFGEGSRLTVL.

DNA for the CDR3: TGTGCCAGCAGGGAGCTGAATCAGCCCCAGCATTTT. Translated, it gives CASRELNQPQHF. The V gene is TRBV28, the J gene TRBJ1-5; D is unresolved. Germline-derived CDR1 and CDR2 are MDHEN and SYDVKM. V was pared by 6 bases and J by 4 bases, with 7 bases between. The CDR3 sequence is 12 residues long.

The chain links TRBV6-5 to TRBJ2-1, with a possible D match to TRBD1 (7 bases). The germline CDR1 and CDR2 sequences are MNHEY and SVGAGI. Trimming shortened V by 8 bases and J by 2 bases, and 16 bases separated the two germline ends. The CDR3 is made up of 15 amino acids. The CDR3 spells CASLRAGGPYNEQFF. The DNA of the CDR3 is TGTGCCAGCTTAAGGGCAGGGGGGCCCTACAATGAGCAGTTCTTC.

This clone appeared once. The J gene is TRBJ2-7, the V gene TRBV7-9; D might be TRBD1 (5 bases). Per the germline V gene, CDR1 is SEHNR and CDR2 is FQNEAQ (reference sequence). Trimming took off 1 base at V and 0 bases at J, with 10 bases between the two ends. The length of the CDR3 is 15 residues. The CDR3 is CASSLEQGASYEQYF. The CDR3 DNA sequence: TGTGCCAGCAGCTTAGAGCAGGGTGCCTCCTACGAGCAGTACTTC.

The chain joins TRBV7-8 to TRBJ2-3; 7 nucleotides agree with TRBD2. Germline V gives CDR1 SGHVS, CDR2 FQNEAQ. The CDR3 extends over 15 amino acids. V lost 5 bases to trimming and J lost 3 bases; unmatched junction nucleotides: 8. The CDR3 DNA reads TGTGCCAGCAGCCGAGCGGGGAGGATGACAGATACGCAGTATTTT. Protein product: CASSRAGRMTDTQYF.

V and J are TRBV28 and TRBJ2-1; 7 bases are a match to TRBD1. Trimming took 2 bases from V and 1 from J; bases not matched to a gene: 2. CDR1 is MDHEN, CDR2 SYDVKM, per germline. This CDR3 is 15 amino acids long. The CDR3 sequence: CASSLDRASYNEQFF. The CDR3 coding sequence is TGTGCCAGCAGTTTAGACAGGGCTTCCTACAATGAGCAGTTCTTC.

V and J are TRBV7-8 and TRBJ2-2; TRBD2 might be the D (5 bases). Germline CDR1 reads SGHVS; CDR2 reads FQNEAQ. The CDR3 totals 14 residues. Trimming removed 5 bases from V and 4 bases from J, with 11 bases in between. The CDR3 DNA reads as TGTGCCAGCAGCCCACTAGATCGCACCGGGGAGCTGTTTTTT. This codes for CASSPLDRTGELFF.

The chain links TRBV19 to TRBJ2-1; D gene uncertain. CDR3 length: 12 residues. The germline gives CDR1 LNHDA, CDR2 SQIVND (reference sequence). V was pared by 8 bases and J by 7 bases, with 12 bases between. The DNA for the CDR3 is TGTGCCAGTTCGCGTAATGAAAATGAGCAGTTCTTC. This gives the protein CASSRNENEQFF.

V is TRBV19 and J is TRBJ2-7; 7 nucleotides align to TRBD2. The J segment lost 2 bases and the V segment lost 5 bases, leaving 3 bases of the junction unmatched. Germline CDR1 reads LNHDA; CDR2 reads SQIVND (reference sequence). CDR3 length equals 13 residues. This CDR3 is CASSPGTTYEQYF. Here the CDR3 DNA reads TGTGCCAGTAGTCCCGGGACTACCTACGAGCAGTACTTC.

As regards this clone: The same CDR3 is also encoded by other DNA sequences in this sample. The chain is built from TRBV7-2 and TRBJ2-7; D possibly corresponds to TRBD1 (5 bases). The V end was cut by 0 bases, the J end by 3 bases, with 6 bases between. This CDR3 has 13 residues. The V gene's germline CDR1 is SGHTA and CDR2 FQGNSA. CDR3 sequence (DNA): TGTGCCAGCAGCTTAGCGGGGCGCTACGAGCAGTACTTC. This codes for CASSLAGRYEQYF.

This rearrangement joins TRBV6-2 or TRBV6-3 to TRBJ1-2; D remains unclear. Germline CDR1 is MNHEY and CDR2 is SVGEGT. The ends were cut back, 0 bases at V and 4 bases at J, with 6 bases in the middle. CDR3 length: 13 amino acids. DNA for the CDR3: TGTGCCAGCAGTTACTCGATAGTCTATGGCTACACCTTC. Amino acids: CASSYSIVYGYTF.

The chain couples TRBV19 to TRBJ2-1; 16 nucleotides line up with TRBD2. The germline CDR1 and CDR2 sequences are LNHDA and SQIVND (reference sequence). The J segment lost 4 bases and the V segment lost 7 bases, leaving 7 bases of the junction unmatched. This CDR3 contains 17 residues. The CDR3 reads CASTSGTSGRVYNEQFF. DNA for the CDR3: TGTGCCAGTACCTCAGGGACTAGCGGGAGGGTATACAATGAGCAGTTCTTC.

The V call is TRBV18, the J call TRBJ1-5, with 7 bases that match TRBD1. This CDR3 is built from 15 residues. Germline V gene sequence: CDR1 KGHSH, CDR2 LQKENI. The junction had 6 bases not matched to a gene; V was cut back by 3 bases and J by 4 bases. CDR3 loop: CASSPTGIKNQPQHF. The DNA for the CDR3 is TGTGCCAGCTCACCGACAGGGATTAAGAATCAGCCCCAGCATTTT.

This sequence joins TRBV28 and TRBJ2-5; D call uncertain. The CDR3 spans 15 residues. From germline, CDR1 is MDHEN and CDR2 SYDVKM. Trimming removed 1 base at V and 0 bases at J, with 9 bases between. The CDR3: CASSLYRAYQETQYF. DNA of the CDR3: TGTGCCAGCAGTTTATATCGAGCGTACCAAGAGACCCAGTACTTC.

The chain employs TRBV3-1 (or the pseudogene TRBV3-2) and TRBJ2-7, with D possibly matching TRBD2 (5 bases). The V gene's germline CDR1 is LGHDT and CDR2 YNNKEL (reference sequence). V was pared by 3 bases and J by 4 bases, with 13 bases between. This CDR3 has 14 residues. The chain's CDR3 is CASSQGNIAYEQYF. The CDR3 bases are TGTGCCAGCAGCCAGGGAAATATAGCGTACGAGCAGTACTTC.

This clone was seen more than once but under ten times. V is TRBV27 and J is TRBJ1-5; TRBD1 might be the D (5 bases). Germline CDR1 MNHEY, CDR2 SMNVEV (reference sequence). Trimming took 4 bases from V and 2 from J, leaving 12 bases between them. This CDR3 is 15 amino acids long. The CDR3: CASSSRGLGNQPQHF. CDR3 coding DNA: TGTGCCAGCAGTTCTAGGGGCCTGGGCAATCAGCCCCAGCATTTT.

The V gene is TRBV7-9, the J gene TRBJ2-3; 7 bases fit TRBD2. CDR1 and CDR2 (germline): SEHNR, FQNEAQ (reference sequence). The V segment lost 2 bases and the J segment 11 bases; nucleotides outside the gene matches: 4. The CDR3 has 12 amino acids. This CDR3 is CASSLWEGRQYF. CDR3 in DNA: TGTGCCAGCAGCTTATGGGAGGGAAGGCAGTATTTT. Filled out from reference TRBV7-9 and TRBJ2-3, the complete variable domain reads DTGVSQNPRHKITKRGQNVTFRCDPISEHNRLYWYRQTLGQGPEFLTYFQNEAQLEKSRLLSDRFSAERPKGSFSTLEIQRTEQGDSAMYLCASSLWEGRQYFGPGTRLTVL.

As regards this clone: Other DNA sequences in this specimen translate into the identical CDR3. V gene TRBV12-3 or TRBV12-4 combines with J gene TRBJ2-2; unclear D gene. This CDR3 has 12 residues. V lost 7 bases and J 1 base, leaving 4 bases between the germline ends. CDR3 nucleotides: TGTGCCAGCATCTTGAACACCGGGGAGCTGTTTTTT. Its protein product is CASILNTGELFF.

This chain joins TRBV24-1 and TRBJ2-1, with 10 bases lining up with TRBD2. The CDR3 has 16 residues. CDR1 is KGHDR, CDR2 SFDVKD, per germline. V shed 10 bases, J shed 7 bases, and the junction held 15 bases outside the gene matches. The CDR3 loop reads CATSNLAGASMNEQFF. CDR3 nucleotide sequence: TGTGCCACAAGTAACCTAGCGGGAGCTAGTATGAATGAGCAGTTCTTC.

The chain employs TRBV12-3 or TRBV12-4 and TRBJ1-2; 8 nucleotides line up with TRBD1. CDR3 length equals 12 residues. V gave up 7 bases and J gave up 8 bases; unmatched junction bases: 6. CDR3 nucleotides: TGTGCCAGCACCCAGGGGGCCTGGGGCTACACCTTC. It translates to CASTQGAWGYTF.

The V gene is TRBV14, the J gene TRBJ1-2; tentative D call: TRBD1 (6 bases). In germline, CDR1 is SGHDN, CDR2 FVKESK. This CDR3 spans 15 amino acids. Trimming removed 5 bases at V and 4 bases at J, with 17 bases between. CDR3: CASSNSNRVGYGYTF. The CDR3 DNA reads TGTGCCAGCAGCAACTCAAACAGGGTTGGCTATGGCTACACCTTC.

The chain carries TRBV6-5 and TRBJ2-7; 8 bases agree with TRBD2. The CDR3 length is 14 residues. The germline V gene encodes CDR1 MNHEY and CDR2 SVGAGI. Unmatched junction bases numbered 4, after V lost 2 bases and J lost 4 bases. The CDR3 region is CASSYQRGFYEQYF. The DNA for the CDR3 is TGTGCCAGCAGTTACCAGCGGGGGTTTTACGAGCAGTACTTC.

The gene calls are TRBV11-2 and TRBJ2-7, with 9 bases fitting TRBD2. The junction had 5 bases not matched to a gene; V was cut back by 4 bases and J by 1 base. The germline V gene encodes CDR1 SGHAT and CDR2 FQNNGV. The CDR3 contains 15 residues. The CDR3 reads CASSWTSAVSYEQYF. In nucleotides, the CDR3 is TGTGCCAGCAGCTGGACTAGCGCCGTTTCCTACGAGCAGTACTTC.